This T cell receptor beta chain was identified in a study of radiation and T cells in renal cell carcinoma. Between the trimmed V and J ends, which lost 7 bases and 8 bases, there was a span of 13 bases. The CDR3 loop spans 12 amino acids. Germline CDR1 SEHNR, CDR2 FQNEAQ (reference sequence). Here immunoSEQ multiplex PCR was the method, and the copy in TCRdb shows in-frame clones only, minus some. The data contain about 150,000 clones, 80% to 90% of them singletons. Time point: blood 2 weeks post-SBRT. As for treatment: 15 Gy SBRT to primary tumor, nephrectomy 4 weeks later. The tumor was a clear cell renal cell carcinoma.

The TCR sequence derives from a woman in her forties or fifties with renal cell carcinoma. The chain recombines TRBV7-9 with TRBJ2-3, with D tentatively TRBD1 or TRBD2 (6 bases each). Sequencing was performed on blood, taken from a patient whose treatment included radiotherapy and nephrectomy. CDR3 sequence (DNA): TGTGCCAGCACCACCGGGGGCGGTACGCAGTATTTT. The encoded protein is CASTTGGGTQYF. The whole variable domain, filled in from reference TRBV7-9 and TRBJ2-3, reads DTGVSQNPRHKITKRGQNVTFRCDPISEHNRLYWYRQTLGQGPEFLTYFQNEAQLEKSRLLSDRFSAERPKGSFSTLEIQRTEQGDSAMYLCASTTGGGTQYFGPGTRLTVL.